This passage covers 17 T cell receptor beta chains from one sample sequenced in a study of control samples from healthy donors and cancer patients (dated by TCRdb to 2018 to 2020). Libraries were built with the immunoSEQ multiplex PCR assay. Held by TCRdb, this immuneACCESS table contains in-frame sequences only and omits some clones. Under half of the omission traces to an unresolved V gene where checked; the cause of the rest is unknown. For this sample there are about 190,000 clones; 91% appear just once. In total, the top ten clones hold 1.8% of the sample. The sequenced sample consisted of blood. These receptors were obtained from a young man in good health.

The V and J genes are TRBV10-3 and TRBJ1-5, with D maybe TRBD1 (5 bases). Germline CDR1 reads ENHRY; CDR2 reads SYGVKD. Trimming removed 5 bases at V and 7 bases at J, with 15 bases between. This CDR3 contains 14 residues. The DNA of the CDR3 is TGTGCCATCAGTAGAGAGGGGTCGAGGCAGCCCCAGCATTTT. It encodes CAISREGSRQPQHF.

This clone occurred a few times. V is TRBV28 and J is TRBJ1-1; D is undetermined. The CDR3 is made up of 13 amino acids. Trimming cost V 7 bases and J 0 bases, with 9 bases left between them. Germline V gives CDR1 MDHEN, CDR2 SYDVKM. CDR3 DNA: TGTGCCAGCATAACCCTTCTGAACACTGAAGCTTTCTTT. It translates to CASITLLNTEAFF.

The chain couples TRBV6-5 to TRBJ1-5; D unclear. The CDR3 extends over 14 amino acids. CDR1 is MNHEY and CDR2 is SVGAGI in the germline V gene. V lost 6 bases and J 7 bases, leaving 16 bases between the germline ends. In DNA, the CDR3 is TGTGCCAGCAGAACCCACACGGAAGGGCAGCCCCAGCATTTT. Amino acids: CASRTHTEGQPQHF.

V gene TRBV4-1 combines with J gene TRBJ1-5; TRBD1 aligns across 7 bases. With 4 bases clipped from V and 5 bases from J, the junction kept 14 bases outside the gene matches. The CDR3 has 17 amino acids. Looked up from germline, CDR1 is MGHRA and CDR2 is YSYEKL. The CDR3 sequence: CASSLTILQGIDQPQHF. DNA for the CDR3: TGCGCCAGCAGCCTTACCATCCTACAGGGGATTGATCAGCCCCAGCATTTT.

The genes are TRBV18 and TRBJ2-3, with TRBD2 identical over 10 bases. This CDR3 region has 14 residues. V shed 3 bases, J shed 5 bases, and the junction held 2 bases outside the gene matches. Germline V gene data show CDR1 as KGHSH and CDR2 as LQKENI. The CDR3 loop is CASSPGLALDTQYF. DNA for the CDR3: TGTGCCAGCTCACCGGGACTAGCGTTAGATACGCAGTATTTT. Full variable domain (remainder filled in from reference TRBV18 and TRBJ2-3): NAGVMQNPRHLVRRRGQEARLRCSPMKGHSHVYWYRQLPEEGLKFMVYLQKENIIDESGMPKERFSAEFPKEGPSILRIQQVVRGDSAAYFCASSPGLALDTQYFGPGTRLTVL.

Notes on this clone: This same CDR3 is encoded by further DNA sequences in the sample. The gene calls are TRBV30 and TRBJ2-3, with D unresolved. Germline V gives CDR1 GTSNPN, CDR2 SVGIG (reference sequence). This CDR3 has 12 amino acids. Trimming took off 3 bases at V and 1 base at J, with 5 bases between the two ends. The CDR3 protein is CAWSTGTDTQYF. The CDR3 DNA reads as TGTGCCTGGAGCACAGGCACAGATACGCAGTATTTT.

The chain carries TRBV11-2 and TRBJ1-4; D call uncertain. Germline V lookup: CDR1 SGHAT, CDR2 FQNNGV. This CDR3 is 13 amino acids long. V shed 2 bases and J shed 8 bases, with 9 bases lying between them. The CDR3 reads CASSLSGGEKLFF. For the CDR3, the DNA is TGTGCCAGCAGCTTATCGGGAGGGGAAAAACTGTTTTTT.

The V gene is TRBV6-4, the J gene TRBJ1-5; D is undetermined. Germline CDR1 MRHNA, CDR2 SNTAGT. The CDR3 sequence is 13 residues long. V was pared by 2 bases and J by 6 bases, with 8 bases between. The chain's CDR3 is CASSDRVGQPQHF. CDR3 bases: TGTGCCAGCAGTGACAGGGTAGGTCAGCCCCAGCATTTT.

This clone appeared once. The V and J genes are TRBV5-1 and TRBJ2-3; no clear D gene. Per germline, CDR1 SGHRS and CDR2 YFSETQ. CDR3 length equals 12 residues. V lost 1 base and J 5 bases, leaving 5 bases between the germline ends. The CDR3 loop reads CASSLPGDTQYF. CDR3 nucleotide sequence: TGCGCCAGCAGCTTGCCTGGAGATACGCAGTATTTT.

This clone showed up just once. The CDR3 DNA reads as TGTGCCAGCAGTCCTAATCCACAGGGATCACCCCTCCACTTT. Protein product: CASSPNPQGSPLHF. The chain combines TRBV27 with TRBJ1-6; TRBD1 might be the D (6 bases). Trimming shortened V by 5 bases and J by 10 bases, and 15 bases separated the two germline ends. CDR1 is MNHEY and CDR2 is SMNVEV in the germline V gene (reference sequence). This CDR3 has 14 amino acids.

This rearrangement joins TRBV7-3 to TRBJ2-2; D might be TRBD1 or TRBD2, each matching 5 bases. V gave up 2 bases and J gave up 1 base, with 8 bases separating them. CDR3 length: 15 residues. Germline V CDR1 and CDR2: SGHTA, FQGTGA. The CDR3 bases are TGTGCCAGCAGCTTAGGGGGTGAGAACACCGGGGAGCTGTTTTTT. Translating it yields CASSLGGENTGELFF.

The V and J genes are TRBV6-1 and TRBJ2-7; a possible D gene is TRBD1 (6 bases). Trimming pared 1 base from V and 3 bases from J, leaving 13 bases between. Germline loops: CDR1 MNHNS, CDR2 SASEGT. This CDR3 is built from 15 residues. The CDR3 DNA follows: TGTGCCAGCAGTGAAGGGGTACAGGGTCTCTACGAGCAGTACTTC. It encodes CASSEGVQGLYEQYF.

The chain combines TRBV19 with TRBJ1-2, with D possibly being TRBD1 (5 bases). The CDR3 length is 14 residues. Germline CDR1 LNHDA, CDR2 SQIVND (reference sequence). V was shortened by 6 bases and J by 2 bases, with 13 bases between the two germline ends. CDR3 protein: CASSAQGTNYGYTF. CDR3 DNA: TGTGCCAGTAGCGCTCAGGGAACAAACTATGGCTACACCTTC.

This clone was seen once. The CDR3 spells CASSLGTHQTTGELFF. The CDR3 nucleotides are TGTGCCAGCTCACTCGGGACACATCAAACCACCGGGGAGCTGTTTTTT. The gene calls are TRBV18 and TRBJ2-2; possible D gene TRBD1, 6 bases. Deletions cut 4 bases from V and 4 bases from J, with 16 bases between. CDR1 KGHSH and CDR2 LQKENI come from the germline V gene. The CDR3 contains 16 residues. The full variable domain, in which reference TRBV18 and TRBJ2-2 provide the parts outside the CDR3, is NAGVMQNPRHLVRRRGQEARLRCSPMKGHSHVYWYRQLPEEGLKFMVYLQKENIIDESGMPKERFSAEFPKEGPSILRIQQVVRGDSAAYFCASSLGTHQTTGELFFGEGSRLTVL.

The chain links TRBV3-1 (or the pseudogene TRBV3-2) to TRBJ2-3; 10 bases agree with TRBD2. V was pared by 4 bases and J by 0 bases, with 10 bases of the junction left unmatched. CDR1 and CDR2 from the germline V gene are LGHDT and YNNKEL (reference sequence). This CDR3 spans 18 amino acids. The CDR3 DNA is TGTGCCAGCAGCCTACACAGCGGGGGGGCCTCAAGCACAGATACGCAGTATTTT. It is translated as CASSLHSGGASSTDTQYF.

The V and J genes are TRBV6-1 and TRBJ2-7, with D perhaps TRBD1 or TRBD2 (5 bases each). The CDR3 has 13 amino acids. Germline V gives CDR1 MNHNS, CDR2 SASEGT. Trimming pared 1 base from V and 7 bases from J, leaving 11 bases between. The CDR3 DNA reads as TGTGCCAGCAGTGAAGTAGGGACGCCAGAGCAGTACTTC. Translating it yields CASSEVGTPEQYF.

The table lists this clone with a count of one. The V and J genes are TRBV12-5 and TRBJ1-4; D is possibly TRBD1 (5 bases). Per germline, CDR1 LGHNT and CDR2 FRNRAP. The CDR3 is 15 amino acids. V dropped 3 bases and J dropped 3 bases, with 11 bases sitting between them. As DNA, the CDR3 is TGTGCTAGTGGTTTAGGCGGACAACCTAATGAAAAACTGTTTTTT. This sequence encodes CASGLGGQPNEKLFF.